This T cell receptor beta chain was identified during a study of blood T cell repertoires in COVID-19. Background on the study: Samples taken during acute and convalescent COVID-19 were collected in the United States, Italy and Spain.

Germline CDR1 reads SGHDN; CDR2 reads FVKESK. The CDR3 length is 14 residues. V was pared by 1 base and J by 5 bases, with 3 bases of the junction left unmatched. TCRdb's table, derived via immunoSEQ multiplex PCR, lists solely in-frame clones and lacks some. The sample yields 150,000 to 200,000 clones, around 81% seen once. This receptor was taken from a man in his 60s with active or convalescent COVID-19. The V gene is TRBV14, the J gene TRBJ1-2; 8 bases fit TRBD1. Sample: peripheral blood. The CDR3 region is CASSQGTGNYGYTF. The CDR3 DNA is TGTGCCAGCAGCCAAGGGACAGGGAATTATGGCTACACCTTC. Using reference TRBV14 and TRBJ1-2 for the parts outside the CDR3, the full variable domain is EAGVTQFPSHSVIEKGQTVTLRCDPISGHDNLYWYRRVMGKEIKFLLHFVKESKQDESGMPNNRFLAERTGGTYSTLKVQPAELEDSGVYFCASSQGTGNYGYTFGSGTRLTVV.